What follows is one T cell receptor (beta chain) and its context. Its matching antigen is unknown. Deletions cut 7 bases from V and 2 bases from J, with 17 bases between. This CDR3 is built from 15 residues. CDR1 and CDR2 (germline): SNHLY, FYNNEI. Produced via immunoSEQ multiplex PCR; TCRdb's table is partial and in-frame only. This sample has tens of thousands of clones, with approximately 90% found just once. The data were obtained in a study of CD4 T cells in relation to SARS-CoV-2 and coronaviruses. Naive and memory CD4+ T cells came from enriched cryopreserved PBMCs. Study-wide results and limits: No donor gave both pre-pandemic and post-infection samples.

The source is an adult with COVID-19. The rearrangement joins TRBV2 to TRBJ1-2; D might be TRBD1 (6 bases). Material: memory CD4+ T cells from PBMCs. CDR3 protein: CASTQGQILNYGYTF. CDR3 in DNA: TGTGCCAGCACTCAAGGACAGATTTTAAACTATGGCTACACCTTC.